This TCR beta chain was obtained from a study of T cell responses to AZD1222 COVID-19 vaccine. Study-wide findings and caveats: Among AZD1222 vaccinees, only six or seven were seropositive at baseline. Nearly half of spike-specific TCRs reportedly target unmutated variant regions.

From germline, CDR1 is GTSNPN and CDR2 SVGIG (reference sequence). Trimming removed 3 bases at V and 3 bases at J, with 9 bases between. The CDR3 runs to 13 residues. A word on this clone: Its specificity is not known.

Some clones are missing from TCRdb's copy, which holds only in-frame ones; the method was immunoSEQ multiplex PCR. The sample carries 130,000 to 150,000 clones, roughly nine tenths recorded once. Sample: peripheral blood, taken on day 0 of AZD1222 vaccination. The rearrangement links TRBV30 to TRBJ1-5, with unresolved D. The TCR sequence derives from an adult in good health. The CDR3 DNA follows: TGTGCCTGGAGCGGAAAGAACAATCAGCCCCAGCATTTT. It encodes CAWSGKNNQPQHF.